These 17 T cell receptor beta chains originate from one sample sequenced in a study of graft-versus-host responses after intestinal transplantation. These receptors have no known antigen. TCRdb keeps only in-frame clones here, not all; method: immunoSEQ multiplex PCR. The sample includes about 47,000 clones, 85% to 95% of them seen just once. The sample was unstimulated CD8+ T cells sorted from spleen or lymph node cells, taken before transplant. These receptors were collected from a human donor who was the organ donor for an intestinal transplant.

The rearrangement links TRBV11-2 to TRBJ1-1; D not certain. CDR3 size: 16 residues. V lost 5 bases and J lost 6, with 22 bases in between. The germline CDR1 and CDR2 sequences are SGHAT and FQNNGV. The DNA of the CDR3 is TGTGCCAGCAGCCCTAGTGCGGAGGAGGTAGAGGCTGAAGCTTTCTTT. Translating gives CASSPSAEEVEAEAFF.

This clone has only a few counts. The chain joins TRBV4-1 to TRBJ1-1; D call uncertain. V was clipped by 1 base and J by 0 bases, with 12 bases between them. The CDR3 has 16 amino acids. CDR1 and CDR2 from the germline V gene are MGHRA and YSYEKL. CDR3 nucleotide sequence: TGCGCCAGCAGCCAAGTCAATTCTGGACTGAACACTGAAGCTTTCTTT. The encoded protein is CASSQVNSGLNTEAFF.

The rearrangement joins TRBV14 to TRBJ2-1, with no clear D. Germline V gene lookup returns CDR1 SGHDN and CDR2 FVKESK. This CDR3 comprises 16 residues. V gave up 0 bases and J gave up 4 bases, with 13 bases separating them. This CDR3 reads CASSQEFLATYNEQFF. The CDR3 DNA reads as TGTGCCAGCAGCCAAGAGTTCTTAGCAACGTACAATGAGCAGTTCTTC.

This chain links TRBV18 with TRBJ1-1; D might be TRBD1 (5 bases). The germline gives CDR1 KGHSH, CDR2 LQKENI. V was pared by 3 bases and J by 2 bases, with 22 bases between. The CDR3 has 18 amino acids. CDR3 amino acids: CASSPPQGSPPTNTEAFF. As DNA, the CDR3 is TGTGCCAGCTCACCCCCGCAGGGTTCCCCCCCTACAAACACTGAAGCTTTCTTT.

The CDR3 coding sequence is TGTGCCAGCAGTGAACATGAGCACTACGAGCAGTACTTC. This encodes CASSEHEHYEQYF. The rearrangement links TRBV25-1 to TRBJ2-7, with D unresolved. V shed 2 bases and J shed 3 bases, with 8 bases lying between them. The CDR3 runs 13 residues. Germline V CDR1 and CDR2: MGHDK, SYGVNS.

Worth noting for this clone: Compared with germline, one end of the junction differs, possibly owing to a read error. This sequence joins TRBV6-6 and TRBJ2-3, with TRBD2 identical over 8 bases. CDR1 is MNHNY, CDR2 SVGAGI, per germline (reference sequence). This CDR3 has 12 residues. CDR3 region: CARSYPAGGQYF. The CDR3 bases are TGTGCCAGAAGTTACCCGGCGGGGGGGCAGTATTTT.

CDR3 protein: CASSQARGGPYNEQFF. The CDR3, as DNA: TGTGCCAGCAGCCAAGCGCGCGGGGGGCCCTACAATGAGCAGTTCTTC. The chain recombines TRBV4-2 with TRBJ2-1; 8 bases agree with TRBD2. Germline V gene lookup returns CDR1 LGHNA and CDR2 YNFKEQ. V dropped 1 base and J dropped 2; count of bases not matched to a gene: 4. The CDR3 has 16 amino acids.

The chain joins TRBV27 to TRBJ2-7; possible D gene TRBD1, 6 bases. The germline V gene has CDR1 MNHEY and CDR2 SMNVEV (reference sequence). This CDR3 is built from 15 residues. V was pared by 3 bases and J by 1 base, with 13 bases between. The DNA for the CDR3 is TGTGCCAGCAGTTTGATTCGACAGGCGTCCTACGAGCAGTACTTC. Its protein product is CASSLIRQASYEQYF.

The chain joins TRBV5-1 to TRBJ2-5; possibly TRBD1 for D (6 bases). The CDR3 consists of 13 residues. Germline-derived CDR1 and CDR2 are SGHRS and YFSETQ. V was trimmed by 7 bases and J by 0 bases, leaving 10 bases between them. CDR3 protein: CASHGQNQETQYF. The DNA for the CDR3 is TGCGCCAGCCACGGACAGAACCAAGAGACCCAGTACTTC.

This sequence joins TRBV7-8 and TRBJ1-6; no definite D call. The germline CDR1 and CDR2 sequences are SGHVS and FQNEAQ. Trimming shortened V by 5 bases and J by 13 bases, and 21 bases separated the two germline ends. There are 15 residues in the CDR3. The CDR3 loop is CASSPKPGPGLPLHF. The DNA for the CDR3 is TGTGCCAGCAGCCCTAAACCGGGTCCGGGTCTTCCCCTCCACTTT.

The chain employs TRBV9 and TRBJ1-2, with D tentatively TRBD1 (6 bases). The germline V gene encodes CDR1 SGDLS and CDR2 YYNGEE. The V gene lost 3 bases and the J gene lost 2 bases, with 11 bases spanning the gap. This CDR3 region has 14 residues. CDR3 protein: CASSDWTENYGYTF. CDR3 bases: TGTGCCAGCAGCGATTGGACAGAGAACTATGGCTACACCTTC. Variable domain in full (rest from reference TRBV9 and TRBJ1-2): DSGVTQTPKHLITATGQRVTLRCSPRSGDLSVYWYQQSLDQGLQFLIQYYNGEERAKGNILERFSAQQFPDLHSELNLSSLELGDSALYFCASSDWTENYGYTFGSGTRLTVV.

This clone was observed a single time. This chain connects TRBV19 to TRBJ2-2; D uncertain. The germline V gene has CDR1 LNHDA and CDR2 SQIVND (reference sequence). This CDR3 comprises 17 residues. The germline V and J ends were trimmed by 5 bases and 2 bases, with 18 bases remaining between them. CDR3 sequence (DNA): TGTGCCAGTAGTCGTAAACCCCCGGGCCGTAACACCGGGGAGCTGTTTTTT. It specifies CASSRKPPGRNTGELFF.

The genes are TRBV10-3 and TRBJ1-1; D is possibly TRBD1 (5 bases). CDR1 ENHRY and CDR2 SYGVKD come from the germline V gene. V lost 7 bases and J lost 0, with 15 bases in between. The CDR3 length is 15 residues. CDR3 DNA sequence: TGTGCCATCACGGGGGGTCCGGGGCTGAACACTGAAGCTTTCTTT. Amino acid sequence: CAITGGPGLNTEAFF.

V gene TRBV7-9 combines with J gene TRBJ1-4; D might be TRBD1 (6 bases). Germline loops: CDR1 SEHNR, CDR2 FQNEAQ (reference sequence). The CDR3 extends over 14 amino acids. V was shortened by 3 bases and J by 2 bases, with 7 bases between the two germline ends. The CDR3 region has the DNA TGTGCCAGCAGCTTCGACAGGACTAATGAAAAACTGTTTTTT. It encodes CASSFDRTNEKLFF.

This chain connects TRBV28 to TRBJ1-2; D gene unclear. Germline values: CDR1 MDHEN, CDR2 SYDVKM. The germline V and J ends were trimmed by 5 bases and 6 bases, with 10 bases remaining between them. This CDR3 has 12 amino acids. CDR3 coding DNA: TGTGCCAGCAGTCTCGATCTGCATGGCTACACCTTC. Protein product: CASSLDLHGYTF.

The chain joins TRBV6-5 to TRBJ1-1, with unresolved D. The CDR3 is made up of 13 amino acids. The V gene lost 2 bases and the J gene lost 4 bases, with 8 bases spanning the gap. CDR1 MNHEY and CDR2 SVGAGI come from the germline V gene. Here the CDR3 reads CASSYEWGTEAFF. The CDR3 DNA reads TGTGCCAGCAGTTACGAGTGGGGCACTGAAGCTTTCTTT.

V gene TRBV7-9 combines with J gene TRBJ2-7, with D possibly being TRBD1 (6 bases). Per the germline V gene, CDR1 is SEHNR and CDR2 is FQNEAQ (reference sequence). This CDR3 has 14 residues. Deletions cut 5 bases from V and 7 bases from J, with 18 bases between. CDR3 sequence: CASSPPVGAQEQYF. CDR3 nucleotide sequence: TGTGCCAGCAGCCCCCCCGTGGGGGCACAAGAGCAGTACTTC. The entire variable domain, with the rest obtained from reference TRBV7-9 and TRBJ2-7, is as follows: DTGVSQNPRHKITKRGQNVTFRCDPISEHNRLYWYRQTLGQGPEFLTYFQNEAQLEKSRLLSDRFSAERPKGSFSTLEIQRTEQGDSAMYLCASSPPVGAQEQYFGPGTRLTVT.